What follows are 22 T cell receptor beta chains derived from one specimen sequenced in a study of T cells in Graves' hyperthyroidism and ophthalmopathy (dated by TCRdb to about 2019). Libraries were prepared through multiplex PCR. The data were produced on an Illumina HiSeq 2000. The TCR beta CDR3 regions were amplified from the RNA transcripts. The first round of RT-PCR for the TCR CDR3 was performed with the HTBI primer set and the Qiagen OneStep RT-PCR kit. In TCRdb, the public reads were trimmed at Q25 with fastp and aligned with MiXCR, with productive beta chains retained. CDR3 protein sequences are deduplicated, and each keeps its most common genes and DNA. For this sample the table gives some 500,000 distinct CDR3 sequences, of which about 15% were detected only once. About a sixth of the sample is held by the ten biggest clonotypes. The source material was blood. The receptors here all came from a woman under 30 with Graves' hyperthyroidism.

This clonotype was seen ten or more times. The chain employs TRBV29-1 and TRBJ1-3, with D unresolved. The germline V gene encodes CDR1 SQVTM and CDR2 ANQGSEA. Trimming pared 6 bases from V and 4 bases from J, leaving 7 bases between. The CDR3 is made up of 11 amino acids. CDR3 amino acids: CSVGEGNTIYF. The CDR3 DNA reads TGCAGCGTCGGCGAGGGAAACACCATATATTTT.

This clonotype appeared many times. This chain uses TRBV20-1 with TRBJ1-5, with D unresolved. This CDR3 is built from 15 residues. From germline, CDR1 is DFQATT and CDR2 SNEGSKA (reference sequence). V gave up 1 base and J gave up 0 bases, with 10 bases separating them. The CDR3 sequence: CSARGAWYSNQPQHF. The CDR3 nucleotides are TGCAGTGCTAGAGGGGCCTGGTATAGCAATCAGCCCCAGCATTTT.

This clonotype occurred many times. The chain carries TRBV12-5 and TRBJ1-1; D might be TRBD1 (5 bases). This CDR3 spans 11 amino acids. V was clipped by 6 bases and J by 11 bases, with 13 bases between them. CDR1 is LGHNT and CDR2 is FRNRAP in the germline V gene. CDR3 loop: CASGPGDEAFF. CDR3 sequence (DNA): TGTGCTAGTGGCCCCGGGGACGAGGCTTTCTTT.

This clonotype occurred many times. The chain joins TRBV19 to TRBJ2-7, with 10 bases fitting TRBD1. This CDR3 spans 15 amino acids. The V and J ends lost 6 bases and 3 bases, in that order; junction bases with no gene match: 8. The germline V gene encodes CDR1 LNHDA and CDR2 SQIVND (reference sequence). The chain's CDR3 is CASSLGDRGLYEQYF. CDR3 DNA sequence: TGTGCCAGTAGCCTGGGGGACAGGGGCCTCTACGAGCAGTACTTC.

This clonotype came up many times. V and J are TRBV11-3 and TRBJ2-5, with a possible D match to TRBD1 (6 bases). The CDR3 covers 16 residues. CDR1 is SGHNT and CDR2 is YENEEA in the germline V gene. Trimming pared 5 bases from V and 2 bases from J, leaving 18 bases between. In nucleotides, the CDR3 is TGTGCCAGCAGCCCTCGCCAGGGGAGCACTCAAGAGACCCAGTACTTC. This encodes CASSPRQGSTQETQYF.

The chain uses TRBV3-1 and TRBJ2-2; 7 bases fit TRBD2. This CDR3 spans 17 amino acids. Germline CDR1 is LGHDT and CDR2 is YNNKEL (reference sequence). The V and J ends lost 1 base and 1 base, in that order; junction bases with no gene match: 6. The CDR3 nucleotides are TGTGCCAGCAGCCAAGTAGGCGGGAGTGGGAACACCGGGGAGCTGTTTTTT. It translates to CASSQVGGSGNTGELFF.

The chain joins TRBV3-1 to TRBJ2-5, with D tentatively TRBD1 or TRBD2 (6 bases each). V was shortened by 7 bases and J by 5 bases, with 20 bases between the two germline ends. The germline CDR1 and CDR2 sequences are LGHDT and YNNKEL (reference sequence). CDR3 length: 15 amino acids. DNA of the CDR3: TGTGCCAGCAACCTGGAGGGGGAGCTTGCCGAGACCCAGTACTTC. Its translation: CASNLEGELAETQYF.

The chain joins TRBV14 to TRBJ2-5; D might be TRBD1 (5 bases). Germline CDR1 SGHDN, CDR2 FVKESK. V was clipped by 3 bases and J by 2 bases, with 10 bases between them. The CDR3 sequence is 14 residues long. The CDR3 DNA follows: TGTGCCAGCAGCCATTGGGGCGTACAAGAGACCCAGTACTTC. This encodes CASSHWGVQETQYF.

This clonotype has ten or more counts. One junction end disagrees with the germline gene, perhaps due to a read error. The J gene is TRBJ2-3, the V gene TRBV19, with D possibly matching TRBD2 (6 bases). The CDR3 covers 14 residues. In germline, CDR1 is LNHDA, CDR2 SQIVND (reference sequence). Written as DNA, the CDR3 is TGCGCCAGCAGTAGCGGTAGTAGCACAGATACGCAGTATTTT. Amino acid sequence: CASSSGSSTDTQYF.

This clonotype came up many times. This chain joins TRBV28 and TRBJ1-2; TRBD1 agrees at 7 bases. The CDR3 totals 15 residues. Losses at the gene ends were 2 bases for V and 4 bases for J; bases not matched to a gene: 7. Germline values: CDR1 MDHEN, CDR2 SYDVKM. CDR3 in DNA: TGTGCCAGCAGTTTAGTCGGACAGGCGATCTATGGCTACACCTTC. Its translation is CASSLVGQAIYGYTF.

This clonotype was detected many times. The chain is built from TRBV2 and TRBJ2-3; 13 positions match TRBD2. The CDR3 runs to 15 residues. V lost 10 bases and J lost 4; bases outside the gene matches: 8. CDR1 and CDR2 (germline): SNHLY, FYNNEI. This chain's CDR3 is CAINSGLAGADTQYF. The DNA for the CDR3 is TGTGCCATCAACTCCGGACTAGCGGGAGCAGATACGCAGTATTTT.

This clonotype has a count of ten or more. The CDR3 DNA is TGCGCCAGCAGCCAAGGACTAGCGGGAGCAGATACGCAGTATTTT. Its translation: CASSQGLAGADTQYF. J is TRBJ2-3 and V is TRBV5-1; 13 bases fit TRBD2. The germline gives CDR1 SGHRS, CDR2 YFSETQ. This CDR3 has 15 residues. The junction had 3 bases not matched to a gene; V was cut back by 4 bases and J by 4 bases. The full variable domain, in which reference TRBV5-1 and TRBJ2-3 provide the parts outside the CDR3, is KAGVTQTPRYLIKTRGQQVTLSCSPISGHRSVSWYQQTPGQGLQFLFEYFSETQRNKGNFPGRFSGRQFSNSRSEMNVSTLELGDSALYLCASSQGLAGADTQYFGPGTRLTVL.

This clonotype was seen ten or more times. CDR3 protein: CASSPHQGFSGNTIYF. Written as DNA, the CDR3 is TGTGCCAGCTCACCCCACCAGGGGTTCTCTGGAAACACCATATATTTT. The rearrangement links TRBV18 to TRBJ1-3; possibly TRBD1 for D (6 bases). The CDR3 extends over 16 amino acids. The V and J ends lost 3 bases and 0 bases respectively, with 12 bases between them. Germline V gives CDR1 KGHSH, CDR2 LQKENI. Full variable domain (remainder filled in from reference TRBV18 and TRBJ1-3): NAGVMQNPRHLVRRRGQEARLRCSPMKGHSHVYWYRQLPEEGLKFMVYLQKENIIDESGMPKERFSAEFPKEGPSILRIQQVVRGDSAAYFCASSPHQGFSGNTIYFGEGSWLTVV.

The chain has TRBV7-9 and TRBJ2-2, with a possible D match to TRBD2 (6 bases). The germline CDR1 and CDR2 sequences are SEHNR and FQNEAQ (reference sequence). With 5 bases removed from V and 6 bases from J, the gap between germline ends came to 19 bases. CDR3 length: 16 residues. CDR3 protein: CASSPRRLDVPGELFF. The CDR3 bases are TGTGCCAGCAGCCCCCGTCGACTAGATGTCCCCGGGGAGCTGTTTTTT. The variable domain in full, completed from reference TRBV7-9 and TRBJ2-2, reads DTGVSQNPRHKITKRGQNVTFRCDPISEHNRLYWYRQTLGQGPEFLTYFQNEAQLEKSRLLSDRFSAERPKGSFSTLEIQRTEQGDSAMYLCASSPRRLDVPGELFFGEGSRLTVL.

At least ten counts were recorded for this clonotype. CDR3 region: CASSVDPLGTEAFF. Here the CDR3 DNA reads TGTGCCAGCAGCGTGGACCCCCTGGGGACTGAAGCTTTCTTT. V usage is TRBV9 and J usage is TRBJ1-1; no definite D call. The V gene lost 2 bases and the J gene lost 5 bases, with 13 bases spanning the gap. This CDR3 is built from 14 residues. Looked up from germline, CDR1 is SGDLS and CDR2 is YYNGEE.

This clonotype has a count of ten or more. This rearrangement joins TRBV7-9 to TRBJ2-5, with D possibly being TRBD2 (6 bases). Germline V lookup: CDR1 SEHNR, CDR2 FQNEAQ (reference sequence). The CDR3 has 15 residues. With 3 bases removed from V and 5 bases from J, the gap between germline ends came to 16 bases. The CDR3 nucleotides read TGTGCCAGCAGCTTCGAAGGACGGGGGTGGGAGACCCAGTACTTC. This gives the protein CASSFEGRGWETQYF. Looking up the rest from reference TRBV7-9 and TRBJ2-5 gives the full variable domain: DTGVSQNPRHKITKRGQNVTFRCDPISEHNRLYWYRQTLGQGPEFLTYFQNEAQLEKSRLLSDRFSAERPKGSFSTLEIQRTEQGDSAMYLCASSFEGRGWETQYFGPGTRLLVL.

The table lists this clonotype with a few counts. This chain uses TRBV2 with TRBJ2-1; D is possibly TRBD2 (5 bases). The ends were cut back, 3 bases at V and 9 bases at J, with 15 bases in the middle. The length of the CDR3 is 14 residues. Germline V lookup: CDR1 SNHLY, CDR2 FYNNEI. Here the CDR3 DNA reads TGTGCCAGCAGTGAGGGAGCTACCCCGGGTGAGCAGTTCTTC. Translation gives CASSEGATPGEQFF.

This clonotype was counted only a few times. A much bigger clone sits one base away, suggesting this may be a read error. J is TRBJ2-1 and V is TRBV6-5, with D possibly TRBD1 on 6 matching bases. The V gene lost 1 base and the J gene lost 6 bases, with 7 bases spanning the gap. Per the germline V gene, CDR1 is MNHEY and CDR2 is SVGAGI. CDR3 length: 13 residues. The CDR3 protein is CASSYYRANEQFF. The DNA for the CDR3 is TGTGCCAGCAGTTACTACAGGGCCAATGAGCAGTTCTTC.

This clonotype was observed at least ten times. CDR3 residues: CASSLMGLDTGELFF. In DNA form, the CDR3 reads TGTGCCAGCAGCCTCATGGGTTTGGACACCGGGGAGCTGTTTTTT. V usage is TRBV12-3 or TRBV12-4 and J usage is TRBJ2-2, with D hard to call. The V and J ends lost 6 bases and 3 bases respectively, with 14 bases between them. CDR3 length: 15 amino acids.

This clonotype was found many times. This rearrangement joins TRBV27 to TRBJ1-4; D is undetermined. Trimming took 6 bases from V and 7 from J, leaving 15 bases between them. CDR3 length equals 14 residues. CDR1 is MNHEY, CDR2 SMNVEV, per germline (reference sequence). DNA of the CDR3: TGTGCCAGCAGCCTCGGGTCTTTCGGTGAAAAACTGTTTTTT. Its protein product is CASSLGSFGEKLFF. Full variable domain (outside the CDR3, taken from reference TRBV27 and TRBJ1-4): EAQVTQNPRYLITVTGKKLTVTCSQNMNHEYMSWYRQDPGLGLRQIYYSMNVEVTDKGDVPEGYKVSRKEKRNFPLILESPSPNQTSLYFCASSLGSFGEKLFFGSGTQLSVL.

This clonotype was seen more than once but under ten times. The chain couples TRBV12-3 or TRBV12-4 to TRBJ1-6; D gene uncertain. The CDR3 is 13 amino acids. V gave up 3 bases and J gave up 9 bases, with 9 bases separating them. The CDR3 reads CASSLSSGSPLHF. CDR3 DNA: TGTGCCAGCAGTTTGTCGAGCGGTTCACCCCTCCACTTT.

Many counts were recorded for this clonotype. The CDR3 region has the DNA TGTGCCAGCAGTGGAGACAGGGCACGGACGAACACTGAAGCTTTCTTT. Amino acid sequence: CASSGDRARTNTEAFF. The gene calls are TRBV6-1 and TRBJ1-1; TRBD1 matches at 7 bases. Germline V CDR1 and CDR2: MNHNS, SASEGT. The trim removed 4 bases at V and 1 base at J, leaving 9 bases unmatched. This CDR3 contains 16 residues.